Given below is one T cell receptor (beta chain) in context. Its antigen remains unidentified. Germline lookup yields CDR1 ENHRY and CDR2 SYGVKD. Trimming removed 8 bases at V and 4 bases at J, with 14 bases between. The CDR3 runs to 13 residues. This record belongs to a study of a mutant IDH1 vaccine in newly diagnosed glioma. Study-level background: Standard pretreatment was either radiotherapy, temozolomide, or, for most, radiochemotherapy with temozolomide.

Clones were read by immunoSEQ multiplex PCR, and TCRdb kept only the in-frame ones, dropping some. The sample yields some 38,000 clones, around 82% seen once. Overall study results and limits: Variations in leading peripheral T cell clonotypes appeared to have no connection with pseudoprogression.

Documented time point: baseline, week 1 (first vaccination visit). Noted treatment: pre-vaccination baseline after standard-of-care therapy. Source: PBMCs, taken from a glioma patient treated with radiotherapy, temozolomide or both. The V and J genes are TRBV10-3 and TRBJ1-2; tentative D call: TRBD1 (5 bases). The receptor comes from a man aged 35 to 55 with glioma. Some clones in this sample may be carry-over from other donors' samples. CDR3 coding DNA: TGTGCCATCTCGAGGGGTAACATCTATGGCTACACCTTC. Translation: CAISRGNIYGYTF.